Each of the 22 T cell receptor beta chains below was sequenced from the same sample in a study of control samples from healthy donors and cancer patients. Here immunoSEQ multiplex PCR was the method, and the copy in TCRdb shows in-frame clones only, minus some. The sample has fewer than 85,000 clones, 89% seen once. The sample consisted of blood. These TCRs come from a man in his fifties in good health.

In DNA, the CDR3 is TGTGCCAGCAGCTTAGGGGCTGAGCGGGGGTTTCACACAGATACGCAGTATTTT. Amino acid sequence: CASSLGAERGFHTDTQYF. The chain joins TRBV7-6 to TRBJ2-3; TRBD2 matches 8 bases. Germline V gene data show CDR1 as SGHVS and CDR2 as FNYEAQ. Trimming at V came to 1 base and at J to 2 bases, leaving 11 bases not matched to a gene. This CDR3 spans 18 amino acids.

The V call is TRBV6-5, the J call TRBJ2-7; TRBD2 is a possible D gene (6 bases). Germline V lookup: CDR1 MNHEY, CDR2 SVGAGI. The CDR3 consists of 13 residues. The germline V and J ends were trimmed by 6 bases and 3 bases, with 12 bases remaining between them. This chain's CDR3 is CASSPGLLYEQYF. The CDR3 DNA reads TGTGCCAGCAGCCCGGGACTCCTCTACGAGCAGTACTTC.

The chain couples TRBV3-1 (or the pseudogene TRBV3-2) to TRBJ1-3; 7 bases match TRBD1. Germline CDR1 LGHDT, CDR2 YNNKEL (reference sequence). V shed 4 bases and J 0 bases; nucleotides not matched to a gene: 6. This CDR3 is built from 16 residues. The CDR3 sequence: CASSPMGQSSGNTIYF. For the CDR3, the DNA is TGTGCCAGCAGCCCAATGGGACAGAGCTCTGGAAACACCATATATTTT.

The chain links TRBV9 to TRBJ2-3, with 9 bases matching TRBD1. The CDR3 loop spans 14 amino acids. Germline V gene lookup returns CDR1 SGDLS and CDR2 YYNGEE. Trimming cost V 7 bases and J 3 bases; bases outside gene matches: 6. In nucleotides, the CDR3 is TGTGCCAGCGCCGTGGACAGGGGAACAGATACGCAGTATTTT. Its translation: CASAVDRGTDTQYF. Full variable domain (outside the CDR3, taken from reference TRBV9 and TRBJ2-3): DSGVTQTPKHLITATGQRVTLRCSPRSGDLSVYWYQQSLDQGLQFLIQYYNGEERAKGNILERFSAQQFPDLHSELNLSSLELGDSALYFCASAVDRGTDTQYFGPGTRLTVL.

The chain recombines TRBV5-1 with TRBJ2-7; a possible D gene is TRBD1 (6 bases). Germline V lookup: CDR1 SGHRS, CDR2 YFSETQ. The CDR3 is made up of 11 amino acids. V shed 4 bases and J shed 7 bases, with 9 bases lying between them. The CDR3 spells CASSPDREQYF. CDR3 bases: TGCGCCAGCAGCCCTGACAGGGAGCAGTACTTC.

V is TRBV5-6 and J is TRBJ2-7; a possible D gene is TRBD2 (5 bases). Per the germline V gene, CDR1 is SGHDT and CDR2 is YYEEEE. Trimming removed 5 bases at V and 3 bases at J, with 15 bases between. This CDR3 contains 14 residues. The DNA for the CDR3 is TGTGCCAGCAGACTAAACGGGGAAGACTACGAGCAGTACTTC. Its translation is CASRLNGEDYEQYF.

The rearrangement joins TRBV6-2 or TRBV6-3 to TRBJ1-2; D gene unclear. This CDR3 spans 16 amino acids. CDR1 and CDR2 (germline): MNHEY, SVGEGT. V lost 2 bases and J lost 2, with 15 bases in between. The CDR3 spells CASSYDHPGRNYGYTF. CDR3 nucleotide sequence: TGTGCCAGCAGTTACGACCACCCAGGACGGAACTATGGCTACACCTTC.

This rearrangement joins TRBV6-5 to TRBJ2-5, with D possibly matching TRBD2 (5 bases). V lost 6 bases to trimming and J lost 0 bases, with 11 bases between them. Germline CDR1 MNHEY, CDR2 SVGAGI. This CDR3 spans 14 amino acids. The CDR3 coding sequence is TGTGCCAGCAGACCGGACGGGAACCAAGAGACCCAGTACTTC. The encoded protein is CASRPDGNQETQYF.

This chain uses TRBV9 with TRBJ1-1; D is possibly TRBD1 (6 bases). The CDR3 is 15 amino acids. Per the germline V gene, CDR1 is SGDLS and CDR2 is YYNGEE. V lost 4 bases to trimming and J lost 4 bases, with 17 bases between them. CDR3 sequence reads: CASSPSGALGTEAFF. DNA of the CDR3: TGTGCCAGCAGCCCGTCGGGGGCTTTGGGCACTGAAGCTTTCTTT.

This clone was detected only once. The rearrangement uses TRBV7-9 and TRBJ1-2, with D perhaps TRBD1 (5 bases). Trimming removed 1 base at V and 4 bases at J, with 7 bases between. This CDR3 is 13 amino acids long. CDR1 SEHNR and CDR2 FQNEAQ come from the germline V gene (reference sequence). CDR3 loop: CASSLGGVYGYTF. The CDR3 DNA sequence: TGTGCCAGCAGCTTAGGGGGCGTCTATGGCTACACCTTC.

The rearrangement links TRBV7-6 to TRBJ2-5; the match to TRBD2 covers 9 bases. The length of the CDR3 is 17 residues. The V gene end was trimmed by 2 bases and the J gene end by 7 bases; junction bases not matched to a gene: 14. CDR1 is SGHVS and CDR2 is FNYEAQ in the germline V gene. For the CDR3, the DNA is TGTGCCAGCAGCTTATATCGGCCTAGCGGGGCCGTTGGGACCCAGTACTTC. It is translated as CASSLYRPSGAVGTQYF.

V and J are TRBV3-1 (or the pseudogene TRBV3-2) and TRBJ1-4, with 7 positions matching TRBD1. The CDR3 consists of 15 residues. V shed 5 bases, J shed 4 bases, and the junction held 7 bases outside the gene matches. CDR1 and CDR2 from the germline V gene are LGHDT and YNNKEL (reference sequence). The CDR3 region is CASSFQQGLNEKLFF. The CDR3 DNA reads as TGTGCCAGCAGCTTCCAACAGGGGCTTAATGAAAAACTGTTTTTT.

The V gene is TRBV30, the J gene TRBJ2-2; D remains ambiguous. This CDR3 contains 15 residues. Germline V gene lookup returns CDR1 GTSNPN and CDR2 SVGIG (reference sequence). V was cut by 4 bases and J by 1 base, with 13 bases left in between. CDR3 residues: CAWTPGPLNTGELFF. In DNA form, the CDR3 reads TGTGCCTGGACCCCCGGGCCTCTGAACACCGGGGAGCTGTTTTTT. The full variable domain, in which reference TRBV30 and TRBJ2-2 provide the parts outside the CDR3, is SQTIHQWPATLVQPVGSPLSLECTVEGTSNPNLYWYRQAAGRGLQLLFYSVGIGQISSEVPQNLSASRPQDRQFILSSKKLLLSDSGFYLCAWTPGPLNTGELFFGEGSRLTVL.

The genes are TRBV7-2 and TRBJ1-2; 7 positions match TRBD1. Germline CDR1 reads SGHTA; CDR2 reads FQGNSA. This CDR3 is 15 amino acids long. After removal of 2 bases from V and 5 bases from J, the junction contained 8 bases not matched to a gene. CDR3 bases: TGTGCCAGCAGCTTATCAGGGGGGAATCCGTATGGCTACACCTTC. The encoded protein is CASSLSGGNPYGYTF.

The CDR3 DNA is TGTGCCAGCTCCATAGGACTAGAAAATGAGCAGTTCTTC. This encodes CASSIGLENEQFF. V and J are TRBV18 and TRBJ2-1; TRBD2 matches 7 bases. CDR1 and CDR2 (germline): KGHSH, LQKENI. There are 13 residues in the CDR3. Germline trimming cut 6 bases from V and 7 bases from J; bases unmatched to any gene: 6.

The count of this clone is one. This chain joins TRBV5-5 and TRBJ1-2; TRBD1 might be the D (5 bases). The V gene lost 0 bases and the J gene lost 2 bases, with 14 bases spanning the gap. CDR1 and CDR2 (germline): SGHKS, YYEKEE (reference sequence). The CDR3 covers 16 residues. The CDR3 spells CASSLAYRSPNYGYTF. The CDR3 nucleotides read TGTGCCAGCAGCTTGGCTTACAGGAGCCCGAACTATGGCTACACCTTC.

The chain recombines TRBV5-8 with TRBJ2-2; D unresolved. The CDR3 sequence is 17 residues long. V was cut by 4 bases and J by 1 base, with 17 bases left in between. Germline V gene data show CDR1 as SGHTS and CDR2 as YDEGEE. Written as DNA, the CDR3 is TGTGCCAGCAGCCAAACCCTAGGCCCGCAGAACACCGGGGAGCTGTTTTTT. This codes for CASSQTLGPQNTGELFF.

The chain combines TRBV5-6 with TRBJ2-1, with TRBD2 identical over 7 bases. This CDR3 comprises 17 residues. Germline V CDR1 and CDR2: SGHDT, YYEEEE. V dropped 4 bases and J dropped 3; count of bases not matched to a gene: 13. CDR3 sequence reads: CASSDWRLADGYNEQFF. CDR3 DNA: TGTGCCAGCAGCGACTGGCGGCTAGCGGATGGCTACAATGAGCAGTTCTTC.

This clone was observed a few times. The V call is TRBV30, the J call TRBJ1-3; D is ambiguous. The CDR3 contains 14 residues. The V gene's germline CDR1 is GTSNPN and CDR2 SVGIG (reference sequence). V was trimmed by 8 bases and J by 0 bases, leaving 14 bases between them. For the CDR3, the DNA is TGTGCCGCACCGGCGCTGAGCTCTGGAAACACCATATATTTT. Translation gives CAAPALSSGNTIYF. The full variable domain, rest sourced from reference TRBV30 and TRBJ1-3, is SQTIHQWPATLVQPVGSPLSLECTVEGTSNPNLYWYRQAAGRGLQLLFYSVGIGQISSEVPQNLSASRPQDRQFILSSKKLLLSDSGFYLCAAPALSSGNTIYFGEGSWLTVV.

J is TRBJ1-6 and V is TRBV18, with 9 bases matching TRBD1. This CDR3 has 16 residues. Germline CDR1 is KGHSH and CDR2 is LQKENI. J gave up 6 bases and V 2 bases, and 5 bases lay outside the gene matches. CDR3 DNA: TGTGCCAGCTCACCAGAACAGGGGGCCGTTAATTCACCCCTCCACTTT. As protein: CASSPEQGAVNSPLHF.

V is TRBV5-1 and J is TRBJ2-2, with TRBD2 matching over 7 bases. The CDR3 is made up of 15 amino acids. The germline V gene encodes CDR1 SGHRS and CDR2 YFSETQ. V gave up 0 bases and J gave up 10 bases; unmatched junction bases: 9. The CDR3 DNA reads TGCGCCAGCAGCTTGGATGTCTATCTAGCGGTGGAGCTGTTTTTT. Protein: CASSLDVYLAVELFF.

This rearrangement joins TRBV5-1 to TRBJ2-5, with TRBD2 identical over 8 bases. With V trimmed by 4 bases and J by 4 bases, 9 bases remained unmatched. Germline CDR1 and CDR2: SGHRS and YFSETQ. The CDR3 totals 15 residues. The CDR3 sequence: CASSLRLASRETQYF. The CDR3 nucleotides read TGCGCCAGCAGCCTTCGACTAGCGAGTCGAGAGACCCAGTACTTC.